The present entry profiles one TCR beta chain with its context. Its antigen is unknown. The data are from a study of identical twins. TCRdb recomputed calls from the 5' RACE reads with MiXCR, one row per CDR3 protein. There are 1.5 million or so distinct CDR3 sequences in the sample; about 31% occur only once, and approximately 0.29% lies in the top ten. Study conclusions and caveats: Memory repertoires showed no such pattern, whereas abundant cord blood beta clonotypes carried fewer insertions. Invariant MAIT and iNKT cells are populations that could partly confound zero-insertion analyses. Out-of-frame alpha sequences that twins shared showed excess low generation probability.

The germline CDR1 and CDR2 sequences are SGHTA and FQGNSA. The CDR3 consists of 13 residues. Trimming took 5 bases from V and 7 from J; bases not matched to a gene: 2. The sequenced material came from cord blood. The rearrangement joins TRBV7-2 to TRBJ2-7, with TRBD2 matching 13 bases. The clonotype was recovered from a newborn girl in good health. CDR3 sequence (DNA): TGTGCCAGCAGCCCGACTAGCGGGAGGGAGCAGTACTTC. It codes for CASSPTSGREQYF.